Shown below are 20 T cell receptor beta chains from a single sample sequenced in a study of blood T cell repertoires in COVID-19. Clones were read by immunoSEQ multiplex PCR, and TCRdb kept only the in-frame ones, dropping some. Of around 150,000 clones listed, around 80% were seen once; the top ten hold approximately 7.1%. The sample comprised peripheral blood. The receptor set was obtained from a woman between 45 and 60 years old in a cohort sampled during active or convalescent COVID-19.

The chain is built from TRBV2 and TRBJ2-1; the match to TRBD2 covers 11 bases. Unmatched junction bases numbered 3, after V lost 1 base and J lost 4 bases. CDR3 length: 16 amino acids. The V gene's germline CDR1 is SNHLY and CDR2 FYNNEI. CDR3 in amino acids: CASSEEGTSGYNEQFF. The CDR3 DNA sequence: TGTGCCAGCAGTGAAGAGGGGACTAGCGGATACAATGAGCAGTTCTTC.

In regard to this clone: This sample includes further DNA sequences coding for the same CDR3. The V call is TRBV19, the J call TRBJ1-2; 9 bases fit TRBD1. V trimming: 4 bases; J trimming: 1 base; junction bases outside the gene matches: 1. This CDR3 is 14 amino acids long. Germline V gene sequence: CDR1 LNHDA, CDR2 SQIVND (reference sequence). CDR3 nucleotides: TGTGCCAGTAGTACGGGACAGGGTAACTATGGCTACACCTTC. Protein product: CASSTGQGNYGYTF.

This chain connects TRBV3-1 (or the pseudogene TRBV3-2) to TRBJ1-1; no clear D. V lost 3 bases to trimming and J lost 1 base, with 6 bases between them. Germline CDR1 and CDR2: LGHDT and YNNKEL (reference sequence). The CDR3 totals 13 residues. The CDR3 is CASSQNGNTEAFF. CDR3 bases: TGTGCCAGCAGCCAGAACGGGAACACTGAAGCTTTCTTT.

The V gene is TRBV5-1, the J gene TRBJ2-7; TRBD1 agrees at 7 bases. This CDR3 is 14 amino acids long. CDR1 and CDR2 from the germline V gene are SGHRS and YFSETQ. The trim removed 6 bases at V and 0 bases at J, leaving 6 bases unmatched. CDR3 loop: CASNRGDSSYEQYF. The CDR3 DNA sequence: TGCGCCAGCAATAGAGGGGACAGCTCCTACGAGCAGTACTTC.

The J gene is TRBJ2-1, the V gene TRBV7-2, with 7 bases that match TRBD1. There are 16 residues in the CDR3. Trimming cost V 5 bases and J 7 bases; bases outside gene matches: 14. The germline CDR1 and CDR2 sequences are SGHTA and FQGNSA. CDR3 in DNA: TGTGCCAGCAGCCCAGCAGGCTATCTACAGGGGAATGAGCAGTTCTTC. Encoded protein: CASSPAGYLQGNEQFF.

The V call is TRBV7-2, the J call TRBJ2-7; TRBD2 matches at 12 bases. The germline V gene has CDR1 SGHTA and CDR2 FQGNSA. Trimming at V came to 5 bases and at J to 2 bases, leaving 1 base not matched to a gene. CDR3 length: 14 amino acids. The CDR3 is CASSPSGGAYEQYF. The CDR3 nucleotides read TGTGCCAGCAGCCCTAGCGGGGGGGCCTACGAGCAGTACTTC.

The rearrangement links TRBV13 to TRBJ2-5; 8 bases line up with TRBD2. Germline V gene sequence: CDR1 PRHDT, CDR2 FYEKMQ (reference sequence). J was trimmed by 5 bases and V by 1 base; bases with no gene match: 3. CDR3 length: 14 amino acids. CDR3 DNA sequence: TGTGCCAGCAGCTTAGCGGGGGGGCAGGAGACCCAGTACTTC. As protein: CASSLAGGQETQYF.

This chain's CDR3 is CASSSPYGQASGANVLTF. For the CDR3, the DNA is TGTGCCAGCAGCTCCCCCTACGGACAGGCTTCTGGGGCCAACGTCCTGACTTTC. The chain uses TRBV7-2 and TRBJ2-6, with 7 bases fitting TRBD1. V gave up 4 bases and J gave up 1 base; unmatched junction bases: 10. This CDR3 has 18 residues. Germline V gene sequence: CDR1 SGHTA, CDR2 FQGNSA.

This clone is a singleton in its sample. CDR3 bases: TGTGCCAGCAGTGAACGCCCCCAGGGTGGGGTGGTGGTAGCCAAAAACATTCAGTACTTC. This codes for CASSERPQGGVVVAKNIQYF. This chain joins TRBV6-1 and TRBJ2-4, with a possible D match to TRBD1 (5 bases). Germline V gene lookup returns CDR1 MNHNS and CDR2 SASEGT. The V gene lost 2 bases and the J gene lost 0 bases, with 23 bases spanning the gap. This CDR3 has 20 residues.

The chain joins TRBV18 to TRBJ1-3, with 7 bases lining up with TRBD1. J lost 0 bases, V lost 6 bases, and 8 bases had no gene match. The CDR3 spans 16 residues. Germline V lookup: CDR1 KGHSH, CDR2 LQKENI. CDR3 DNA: TGTGCCAGCTCCCCCGGGACAGTTGACTCTGGAAACACCATATATTTT. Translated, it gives CASSPGTVDSGNTIYF. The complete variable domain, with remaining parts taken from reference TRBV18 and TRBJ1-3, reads NAGVMQNPRHLVRRRGQEARLRCSPMKGHSHVYWYRQLPEEGLKFMVYLQKENIIDESGMPKERFSAEFPKEGPSILRIQQVVRGDSAAYFCASSPGTVDSGNTIYFGEGSWLTVV.

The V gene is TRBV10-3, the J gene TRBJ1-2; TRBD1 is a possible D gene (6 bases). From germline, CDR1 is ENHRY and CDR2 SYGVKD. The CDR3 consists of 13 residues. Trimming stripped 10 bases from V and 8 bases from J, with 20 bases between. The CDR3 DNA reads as TGTGCCACCGTGGACAGCGCCTACGAGGGCTACACCTTC. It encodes CATVDSAYEGYTF.

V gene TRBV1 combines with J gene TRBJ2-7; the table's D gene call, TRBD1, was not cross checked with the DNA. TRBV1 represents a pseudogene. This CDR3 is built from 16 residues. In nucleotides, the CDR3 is TGCACCAGCAGCCAGGCATCCGGGACAGGGACTCCCGAGCAGTACTTC. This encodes CTSSQASGTGTPEQYF.

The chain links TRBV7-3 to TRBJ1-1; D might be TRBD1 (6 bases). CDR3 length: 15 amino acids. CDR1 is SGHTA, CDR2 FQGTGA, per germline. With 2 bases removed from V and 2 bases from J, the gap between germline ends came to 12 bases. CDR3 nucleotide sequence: TGTGCCAGCAGCTTAGCAGGGGAAGGTAACACTGAAGCTTTCTTT. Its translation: CASSLAGEGNTEAFF.

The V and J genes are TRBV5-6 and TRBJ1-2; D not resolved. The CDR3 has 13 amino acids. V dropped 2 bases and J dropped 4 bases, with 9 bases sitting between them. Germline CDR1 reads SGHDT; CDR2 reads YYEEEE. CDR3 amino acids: CASSLSRLYGYTF. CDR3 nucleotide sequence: TGTGCCAGCAGCTTATCGCGCCTCTATGGCTACACCTTC.

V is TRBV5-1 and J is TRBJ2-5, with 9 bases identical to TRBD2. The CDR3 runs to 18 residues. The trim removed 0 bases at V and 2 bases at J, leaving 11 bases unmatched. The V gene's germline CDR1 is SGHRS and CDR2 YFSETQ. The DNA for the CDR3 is TGCGCCAGCAGCTTGGCGGGAGGTTCGCGGGGGGGACAAGAGACCCAGTACTTC. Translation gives CASSLAGGSRGGQETQYF. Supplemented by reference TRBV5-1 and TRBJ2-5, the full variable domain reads KAGVTQTPRYLIKTRGQQVTLSCSPISGHRSVSWYQQTPGQGLQFLFEYFSETQRNKGNFPGRFSGRQFSNSRSEMNVSTLELGDSALYLCASSLAGGSRGGQETQYFGPGTRLLVL.

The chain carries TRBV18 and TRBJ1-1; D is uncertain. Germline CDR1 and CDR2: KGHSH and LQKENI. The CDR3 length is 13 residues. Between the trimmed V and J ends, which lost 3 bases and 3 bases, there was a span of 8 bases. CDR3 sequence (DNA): TGTGCCAGCTCACCGGGTGACTACACTGAAGCTTTCTTT. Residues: CASSPGDYTEAFF.

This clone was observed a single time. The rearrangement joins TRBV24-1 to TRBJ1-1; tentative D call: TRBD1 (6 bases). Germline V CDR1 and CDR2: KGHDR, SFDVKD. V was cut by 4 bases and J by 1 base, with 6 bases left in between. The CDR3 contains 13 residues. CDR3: CATSEQGNTEAFF. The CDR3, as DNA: TGTGCCACCAGTGAACAGGGGAACACTGAAGCTTTCTTT.

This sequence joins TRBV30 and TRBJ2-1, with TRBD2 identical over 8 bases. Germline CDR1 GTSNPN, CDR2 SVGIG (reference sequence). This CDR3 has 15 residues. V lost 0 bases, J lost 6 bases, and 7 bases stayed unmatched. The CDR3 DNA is TGTGCCTGGAGTGTCGGGGGGGCCGAGGGCAATGAGCAGTTCTTC. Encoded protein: CAWSVGGAEGNEQFF. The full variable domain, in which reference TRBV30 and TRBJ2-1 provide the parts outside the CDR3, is SQTIHQWPATLVQPVGSPLSLECTVEGTSNPNLYWYRQAAGRGLQLLFYSVGIGQISSEVPQNLSASRPQDRQFILSSKKLLLSDSGFYLCAWSVGGAEGNEQFFGPGTRLTVL.

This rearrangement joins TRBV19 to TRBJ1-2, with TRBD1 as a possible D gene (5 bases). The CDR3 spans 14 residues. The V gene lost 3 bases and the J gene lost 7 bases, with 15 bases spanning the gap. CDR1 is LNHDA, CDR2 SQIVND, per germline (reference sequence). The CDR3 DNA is TGTGCCAGTAGTATTCACCAGGGAGGTGGTGGCTACACCTTC. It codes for CASSIHQGGGGYTF.

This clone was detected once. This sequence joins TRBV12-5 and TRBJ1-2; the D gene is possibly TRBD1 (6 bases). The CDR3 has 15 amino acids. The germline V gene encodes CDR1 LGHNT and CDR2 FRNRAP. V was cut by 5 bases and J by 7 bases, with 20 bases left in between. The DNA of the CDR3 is TGTGCTAGTGGTCTGAGGGGCCTTACGACAGGTGGCTACACCTTC. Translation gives CASGLRGLTTGGYTF.